This section outlines one TCR beta chain sequence together with its context. This specimen comes from a study of blood T cell repertoires in COVID-19. Looking at the study overall: Samples came from the United States, Italy and Spain, spanning acute and convalescent COVID-19.

Per germline, CDR1 SGHKS and CDR2 YYEKEE (reference sequence). J gave up 5 bases and V 4 bases, and 7 bases lay outside the gene matches. The CDR3 is 15 residues long. Method: immunoSEQ multiplex PCR; TCRdb's copy keeps in-frame clones and lacks some. The table records 140,000 to 150,000 clones, roughly 90% of them present only once. The V and J genes are TRBV5-5 and TRBJ2-5; 11 nucleotides agree with TRBD2. This receptor was identified in a woman aged 45-60 years with acute or convalescent COVID-19. The specimen was peripheral blood. The CDR3 loop is CASSLTSGRVETQYF. The CDR3 region has the DNA TGTGCCAGCAGCCTTACTAGCGGGAGAGTCGAGACCCAGTACTTC.